The entry below gives a single T cell receptor beta chain sequence along with its context. The antigen remains unidentified. Next came a second PCR, run for 7 to 11 cycles, which used a sample-barcoded 5' primer along with a J-beta primer mix. Tags on each cDNA molecule came from a template-switch adaptor with 12 random nucleotides. TCRdb analysed the 5' RACE reads with MiXCR anew, one entry per CDR3 protein. The data show approximately 940,000 distinct CDR3 sequences, about 48% seen once. Per sample, a minimum of 6.5 million PBMCs were isolated. The V and J ends lost 7 bases and 2 bases respectively, with 12 bases between them. CDR3 length: 14 amino acids. The V gene's germline CDR1 is SNHLY and CDR2 FYNNEI. The sample comes from a study of blood T cells in healthy people across ages. General study results and limits: PBMCs went unsorted, and a conclusive naive versus antigen-experienced comparison was therefore prevented. Nothing was known about donor CMV status, and this possibly confounded expanded clonotype changes.

The sequenced sample consisted of blood. The chain has TRBV2 and TRBJ1-5, with TRBD1 as a possible D gene (6 bases). The source of this sequence is a man under 40 in good health. The CDR3 nucleotides read TGTGCCAGCAACAGGGTCTACGGCAATCAGCCCCAGCATTTT. Translated, it gives CASNRVYGNQPQHF.